This passage covers 23 T cell receptor beta chains from one sample sequenced in a study of blood T cells in healthy people across ages. PCR was performed a second time for about 6 to 11 cycles using a sample-barcoded 5' primer and a J-beta primer mix. One entry per CDR3 protein, called by TCRdb with MiXCR from the 5' RACE reads. This sample has around 900,000 distinct CDR3 sequences, with roughly half found just once. Specimen: blood. The receptor source for this set is a woman aged 60-75 years in good health.

The rearrangement links TRBV11-1 to TRBJ2-3, with D possibly matching TRBD2 (6 bases). This CDR3 is 21 amino acids long. Deletions cut 5 bases from V and 0 bases from J, with 30 bases between. CDR1 is SGHAT and CDR2 is FQDESV in the germline V gene (reference sequence). The CDR3 loop is CASSPRRGYGLYGPSTDTQYF. The CDR3 DNA follows: TGTGCCAGCAGCCCGAGACGGGGGTATGGACTTTATGGCCCTAGCACAGATACGCAGTATTTT.

Notes on this clonotype: Sequence at one end of the junction differs from germline and may be a read error. The genes are TRBV7-8 and TRBJ2-7; 10 bases match TRBD1. The CDR3 extends over 13 amino acids. CDR1 and CDR2 from the germline V gene are SGHVS and FQNEAQ. The DNA for the CDR3 is TGTGCCAGCAGCCCGACAGGGGGCTACGGGCAGTACTTC. It is translated as CASSPTGGYGQYF.

The chain links TRBV7-9 to TRBJ1-2; 7 bases agree with TRBD1. Germline V lookup: CDR1 SEHNR, CDR2 FQNEAQ (reference sequence). CDR3 length: 15 amino acids. V lost 5 bases, J lost 4 bases, and 10 bases stayed unmatched. CDR3: CASSGRDSQIYGYTF. The CDR3 bases are TGTGCCAGCAGCGGAAGGGACAGCCAAATCTATGGCTACACCTTC. The full variable domain, its missing parts supplied by reference TRBV7-9 and TRBJ1-2, is DTGVSQNPRHKITKRGQNVTFRCDPISEHNRLYWYRQTLGQGPEFLTYFQNEAQLEKSRLLSDRFSAERPKGSFSTLEIQRTEQGDSAMYLCASSGRDSQIYGYTFGSGTRLTVV.

The CDR3 is CASSPHRGYQETQYF. CDR3 DNA: TGTGCCAGCAGCCCCCACAGGGGGTACCAAGAGACCCAGTACTTC. V is TRBV12-3 or TRBV12-4 and J is TRBJ2-5, with 8 bases matching TRBD1. After removal of 6 bases from V and 0 bases from J, the junction contained 6 bases not matched to a gene. The CDR3 length is 15 residues.

The CDR3 bases are TGTGCCAGCAGCGTAGGGGACACCGTGGGCAATGAGCAGTTCTTC. This translates into CASSVGDTVGNEQFF. V usage is TRBV9 and J usage is TRBJ2-1; a possible D gene is TRBD1 (6 bases). Germline values: CDR1 SGDLS, CDR2 YYNGEE. This CDR3 is built from 15 residues. Trimming took off 0 bases at V and 6 bases at J, with 13 bases between the two ends.

The chain employs TRBV27 and TRBJ1-1; weak D call: TRBD1 (5 bases). The CDR3 runs 15 residues. Trimming stripped 5 bases from V and 1 base from J, with 14 bases between. Germline values: CDR1 MNHEY, CDR2 SMNVEV (reference sequence). In DNA, the CDR3 is TGTGCCAGCAGTCACGGCGGGGGACGGAACACTGAAGCTTTCTTT. Its protein product is CASSHGGGRNTEAFF.

There are many counts of this clonotype. The chain employs TRBV4-2 and TRBJ2-3; D is uncertain. CDR1 is LGHNA and CDR2 is YNFKEQ in the germline V gene. Trimming left V 2 bases short and J 5 bases short, with 8 bases between. The CDR3 has 13 amino acids. The CDR3 sequence is CASSQPPRDTQYF. CDR3 coding DNA: TGTGCCAGCAGCCAACCTCCCCGAGATACGCAGTATTTT.

The table lists this clonotype with many counts. V and J are TRBV28 and TRBJ2-3; maybe TRBD2 (5 bases). V shed 8 bases and J shed 4 bases, with 16 bases lying between them. Germline V gives CDR1 MDHEN, CDR2 SYDVKM. This CDR3 contains 14 residues. CDR3 protein: CASSPAVRADTQYF. DNA for the CDR3: TGTGCCAGCTCGCCGGCCGTGAGGGCAGATACGCAGTATTTT.

The chain recombines TRBV27 with TRBJ2-3; 8 positions agree with TRBD1. Germline values: CDR1 MNHEY, CDR2 SMNVEV (reference sequence). The CDR3 spans 14 residues. The J segment lost 9 bases and the V segment lost 6 bases, leaving 11 bases of the junction unmatched. DNA for the CDR3: TGTGCCAGCAGCCCCGGGACAGGTGACCGGACGCAGTATTTT. It encodes CASSPGTGDRTQYF.

This clonotype was detected a few times. The rearrangement joins TRBV30 to TRBJ2-7; TRBD1 matches at 7 bases. CDR3 size: 13 residues. V was pared by 4 bases and J by 2 bases, with 5 bases of the junction left unmatched. Germline loops: CDR1 GTSNPN, CDR2 SVGIG (reference sequence). This chain's CDR3 is CAWTTGYPYEQYF. The CDR3 nucleotides are TGTGCCTGGACGACAGGGTACCCCTACGAGCAGTACTTC.

This clonotype was recorded at least ten times. The chain combines TRBV28 with TRBJ2-7; 10 nucleotides line up with TRBD2. The trim removed 2 bases at V and 1 base at J, leaving 2 bases unmatched. CDR3 length equals 15 residues. CDR1 MDHEN and CDR2 SYDVKM come from the germline V gene. This CDR3 reads CASSLRLAGSYEQYF. In nucleotides, the CDR3 is TGTGCCAGCAGTTTACGACTAGCGGGTTCCTACGAGCAGTACTTC.

This clonotype was counted between two and nine times. The J gene is TRBJ2-6, the V gene TRBV5-1, with a weak D call TRBD1 (5 bases). V lost 1 base and J 0 bases, leaving 11 bases between the germline ends. The V gene's germline CDR1 is SGHRS and CDR2 YFSETQ. This CDR3 has 17 residues. CDR3 sequence (DNA): TGCGCCAGCAGCTTGCAAGGGGCTCTCTCTGGGGCCAACGTCCTGACTTTC. It translates to CASSLQGALSGANVLTF.

This clonotype was detected only a few times. The chain carries TRBV11-2 and TRBJ2-3, with D maybe TRBD2 (5 bases). Per the germline V gene, CDR1 is SGHAT and CDR2 is FQNNGV. This CDR3 has 14 amino acids. The V end lost 3 bases, the J end lost 2 bases, and 9 bases lay between the germline ends. The CDR3 coding sequence is TGTGCCAGCAGCTTTCTAGCTCACACAGATACGCAGTATTTT. Encoded protein: CASSFLAHTDTQYF.

The chain employs TRBV4-1 and TRBJ2-1; 7 positions agree with TRBD2. Germline V gene lookup returns CDR1 MGHRA and CDR2 YSYEKL. V gave up 5 bases and J gave up 5 bases; unmatched junction bases: 9. CDR3 length equals 15 residues. The CDR3 nucleotides read TGCGCCAGCAGCTCTCGCGCTAGCGGAAACAATGAGCAGTTCTTC. Its translation: CASSSRASGNNEQFF.

This clonotype appeared once. This chain's CDR3 is CASGTGLNTEAFF. The CDR3 nucleotides are TGTGCCAGCGGAACAGGGTTAAACACTGAAGCTTTCTTT. The chain is built from TRBV12-3 or TRBV12-4 and TRBJ1-1; possible D gene TRBD1, 6 bases. CDR3 size: 13 residues. V was pared by 8 bases and J by 2 bases, with 12 bases between.

The chain uses TRBV3-1 and TRBJ2-3; 7 nucleotides align to TRBD2. There are 16 residues in the CDR3. Germline CDR1 reads LGHDT; CDR2 reads YNNKEL (reference sequence). Losses at the gene ends were 2 bases for V and 0 bases for J; bases not matched to a gene: 5. CDR3 residues: CASSQHLAASTDTQYF. The CDR3, as DNA: TGTGCCAGCAGCCAACACCTAGCGGCTAGCACAGATACGCAGTATTTT.

This clonotype came up a few times. This chain connects TRBV25-1 to TRBJ1-4; TRBD1 matches 9 bases. Germline assignment: CDR1 MGHDK and CDR2 SYGVNS. With 4 bases clipped from V and 8 bases from J, the junction kept 8 bases outside the gene matches. The CDR3 extends over 15 amino acids. The CDR3 here is CASSGDRGIGEKLFF. CDR3 in DNA: TGTGCCAGCAGTGGTGACAGGGGGATAGGAGAAAAACTGTTTTTT.

The chain is built from TRBV7-2 and TRBJ1-4; D unresolved. Germline-derived CDR1 and CDR2 are SGHTA and FQGNSA. The CDR3 length is 14 residues. Trimming removed 5 bases from V and 4 bases from J, with 11 bases in between. DNA of the CDR3: TGTGCCAGCAGCGCAGGAGTTTTTAATGAAAAACTGTTTTTT. Translation gives CASSAGVFNEKLFF. The variable domain in full, with the rest retrieved from reference TRBV7-2 and TRBJ1-4, is GAGVSQSPSNKVTEKGKDVELRCDPISGHTALYWYRQSLGQGLEFLIYFQGNSAPDKSGLPSDRFSAERTGGSVSTLTIQRTQQEDSAVYLCASSAGVFNEKLFFGSGTQLSVL.

The table lists this clonotype with a count of one. V is TRBV20-1 and J is TRBJ2-1; the D gene is possibly TRBD1 (6 bases). The germline V and J ends were trimmed by 3 bases and 5 bases, with 14 bases remaining between them. Per the germline V gene, CDR1 is DFQATT and CDR2 is SNEGSKA (reference sequence). The CDR3 runs 14 residues. CDR3 in amino acids: CSARQPGHDNEQFF. The CDR3 nucleotides are TGCAGTGCTAGGCAGCCGGGACACGACAATGAGCAGTTCTTC.

The chain employs TRBV5-5 and TRBJ1-1; D gene unclear. Trimming took off 2 bases at V and 1 base at J, with 9 bases between the two ends. In germline, CDR1 is SGHKS, CDR2 YYEKEE (reference sequence). The CDR3 is made up of 14 amino acids. The CDR3 sequence is CASSLARTNTEAFF. Here the CDR3 DNA reads TGTGCCAGCAGCTTAGCACGGACGAACACTGAAGCTTTCTTT.

The chain couples TRBV12-3 or TRBV12-4 to TRBJ2-7; D not resolved. The ends were cut back, 5 bases at V and 0 bases at J, with 11 bases in the middle. This CDR3 region has 14 residues. The CDR3: CASSLQSLSYEQYF. For the CDR3, the DNA is TGTGCCAGCAGTCTTCAGAGCCTCTCCTACGAGCAGTACTTC.

This clonotype has more than one count but fewer than ten. The J gene is TRBJ2-3, the V gene TRBV12-3 or TRBV12-4, with D unresolved. The CDR3 extends over 14 amino acids. The germline V and J ends were trimmed by 3 bases and 0 bases, with 7 bases remaining between them. CDR3 sequence: CASSFGRSTDTQYF. The CDR3 DNA reads TGTGCCAGCAGTTTCGGTCGGAGCACAGATACGCAGTATTTT.

A few counts support this clonotype. The rearrangement links TRBV9 to TRBJ2-1; 7 bases fit TRBD2. In germline, CDR1 is SGDLS, CDR2 YYNGEE. The CDR3 spans 15 residues. V dropped 1 base and J dropped 2; count of bases not matched to a gene: 3. Here the CDR3 reads CASSVSGTPYNEQFF. The CDR3 nucleotides are TGTGCCAGCAGCGTAAGCGGGACGCCCTACAATGAGCAGTTCTTC.